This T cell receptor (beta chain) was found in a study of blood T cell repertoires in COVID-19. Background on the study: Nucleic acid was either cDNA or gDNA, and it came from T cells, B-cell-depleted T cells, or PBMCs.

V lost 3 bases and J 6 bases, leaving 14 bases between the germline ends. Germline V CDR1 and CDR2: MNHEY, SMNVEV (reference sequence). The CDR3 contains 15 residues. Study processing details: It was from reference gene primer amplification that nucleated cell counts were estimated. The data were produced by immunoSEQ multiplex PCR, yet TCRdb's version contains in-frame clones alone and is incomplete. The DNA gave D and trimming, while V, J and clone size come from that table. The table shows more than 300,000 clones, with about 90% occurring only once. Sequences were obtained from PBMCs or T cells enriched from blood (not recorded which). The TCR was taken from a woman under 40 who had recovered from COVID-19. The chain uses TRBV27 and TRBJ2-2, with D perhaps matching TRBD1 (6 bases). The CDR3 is CASSFSTGPSGELFF. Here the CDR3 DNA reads TGTGCCAGCAGTTTTAGCACAGGGCCATCCGGGGAGCTGTTTTTT.